This TCR beta chain was identified during a study of PD-1 blockade in mismatch repair-deficient tumors. In the study overall: Patients had about a dozen mismatch repair-deficient cancer types, all previously treated and progressing. Notes on the study in general: Tumor-resident clones, often undetectable pretreatment in blood, expanded then contracted after pembrolizumab.

There are 17 residues in the CDR3. The V and J ends lost 4 bases and 3 bases, in that order; junction bases with no gene match: 12. Germline lookup yields CDR1 LNHDA and CDR2 SQIVND (reference sequence). All patients were mismatch repair deficient, assessed by either PCR or immunohistochemistry. TCR sequencing covered a few patients who responded to pembrolizumab. Libraries were prepared by immunoSEQ multiplex PCR; TCRdb keeps only in-frame clonotypes and omits some of them. The table lists roughly 49,000 clones, 77% of them singletons, with around 3.3% in the top ten. On this clone: Its antigen is not identified.

The TCR originated in an adult with mismatch repair-deficient cancer. The specimen was PBMCs, collected before pembrolizumab treatment. The chain is built from TRBV19 and TRBJ2-7; TRBD1 agrees at 10 bases. CDR3 sequence: CASSTTGQGFSFYEQYF. CDR3 nucleotides: TGTGCCAGTAGTACTACGGGACAGGGGTTTTCGTTCTACGAGCAGTACTTC.